The sequence of this T cell receptor beta chain was determined in a study of neurological immune-mediated disorders. TCRdb passed the 5' RACE reads through MiXCR, listing each CDR3 protein once. The data hold over 90,000 distinct CDR3 sequences, with about 10% observed a single time. This clonotype was observed a few times. Trimming cost V 4 bases and J 4 bases; bases outside gene matches: 12. CDR1 is SGDLS, CDR2 YYNGEE, per germline. This CDR3 spans 17 amino acids. Specified time point: longitudinal time-point 3. The origin of this receptor is a female donor with HTLV-1-associated myelopathy (HAM/TSP). The sequencing sample was made of PBMCs. The chain joins TRBV9 to TRBJ2-3; TRBD2 aligns across 10 bases. CDR3 nucleotide sequence: TGTGCCAGCAGCCCTATGGGGGGGACTAGCGTCGCAGATACGCAGTATTTT. Protein sequence: CASSPMGGTSVADTQYF. The whole variable domain, remainder taken from reference TRBV9 and TRBJ2-3, is DSGVTQTPKHLITATGQRVTLRCSPRSGDLSVYWYQQSLDQGLQFLIQYYNGEERAKGNILERFSAQQFPDLHSELNLSSLELGDSALYFCASSPMGGTSVADTQYFGPGTRLTVL.